The source of this TCR beta chain is a study of cytomegalovirus exposure and HLA in healthy donors. Study-level results: Later on, an analysis tied 15,000 to 20,000 TCR beta sequences to HLA alleles at 0.05 false discovery rate. For TCR beta chains, V- and J-gene trimming was later linked to a missense DCLRE1C variant. It was shown in a later analysis that HLA-associated TCR beta chains were more clonally expanded than other, equally common chains.

Germline CDR1 and CDR2: LNHDA and SQIVND (reference sequence). This CDR3 is 14 amino acids long. The V segment lost 10 bases and the J segment 5 bases; nucleotides outside the gene matches: 10. 60 Vbeta and 13 Jbeta primers were used in PCR. Libraries were prepared by immunoSEQ multiplex PCR; TCRdb keeps only in-frame clonotypes and omits some of them. The sample records around 65,000 clones, around 75% being singletons. This clone was detected a few times. As yet, its antigen is unknown. V usage is TRBV19 and J usage is TRBJ1-4; 7 bases map to TRBD1. Sequencing input: PBMCs. This clonotype originated in a man aged 50-59 years in good health and CMV-seropositive. DNA of the CDR3: TGTGCCACCGCTACGGGACAGCTAAATGAAAAACTGTTTTTT. Protein product: CATATGQLNEKLFF.